The next 17 T cell receptor beta chains were all read from a single sample in a study of cytomegalovirus exposure and HLA in healthy donors. PCR was performed using 60 Vbeta and 13 Jbeta primers. TCRdb's table, derived via immunoSEQ multiplex PCR, lists solely in-frame clones and lacks some. The data show 200,000 or so clones, with 84% seen just once and 0.26% held by the top ten. The sample comprised PBMCs. All receptors come from a boy aged 5-17 years in good health and CMV-seronegative.

The chain joins TRBV29-1 to TRBJ2-7; 8 bases agree with TRBD1. This CDR3 contains 14 residues. V gave up 6 bases and J gave up 5 bases; unmatched junction bases: 12. CDR1 is SQVTM and CDR2 is ANQGSEA in the germline V gene. CDR3 protein: CSVATGQGENEQYF. DNA for the CDR3: TGCAGCGTCGCCACTGGACAGGGAGAGAACGAGCAGTACTTC.

V gene TRBV4-3 combines with J gene TRBJ2-1; 7 bases are a match to TRBD2. V shed 6 bases and J 4 bases; nucleotides not matched to a gene: 6. Germline V gene sequence: CDR1 LGHNA, CDR2 YSLEER. The CDR3 is made up of 14 amino acids. The CDR3 loop reads CASSPGLSYNEQFF. CDR3 DNA sequence: TGCGCCAGCAGTCCGGGACTATCATACAATGAGCAGTTCTTC.

The chain uses TRBV2 and TRBJ2-7, with D hard to call. This CDR3 has 13 residues. Trimming pared 2 bases from V and 2 bases from J, leaving 7 bases between. Germline loops: CDR1 SNHLY, CDR2 FYNNEI. The CDR3 is CASSERPAYEQYF. CDR3 DNA: TGTGCCAGCAGTGAACGCCCGGCCTACGAGCAGTACTTC.

The gene calls are TRBV9 and TRBJ2-2, with TRBD2 as a possible D gene (7 bases). Trimming took 1 base from V and 3 from J, leaving 16 bases between them. Germline V gene data show CDR1 as SGDLS and CDR2 as YYNGEE. The CDR3 covers 17 residues. In DNA form, the CDR3 reads TGTGCCAGCAGCGTAAGAGGGGGGGATCGGGACACCGGGGAGCTGTTTTTT. Encoded protein: CASSVRGGDRDTGELFF.

The rearrangement links TRBV28 to TRBJ2-7; unclear D gene. V was cut by 5 bases and J by 4 bases, with 6 bases left in between. The CDR3 totals 11 residues. Germline CDR1 is MDHEN and CDR2 is SYDVKM. The CDR3 loop is CASSLMYEQYF. CDR3 coding DNA: TGTGCCAGCAGTCTAATGTACGAGCAGTACTTC.

This clone was observed a handful of times. The CDR3 here is CASSYEASGGAYEQYF. The CDR3 coding sequence is TGTGCCAGCAGTTACGAGGCTAGCGGGGGAGCTTACGAGCAGTACTTC. This chain connects TRBV6-6 to TRBJ2-7; 10 nucleotides match TRBD2. J was trimmed by 4 bases and V by 2 bases; bases with no gene match: 8. The germline CDR1 and CDR2 sequences are MNHNY and SVGAGI (reference sequence). This CDR3 contains 16 residues.

The gene calls are TRBV5-1 and TRBJ1-2; 9 bases map to TRBD1. This CDR3 is built from 17 residues. V lost 2 bases to trimming and J lost 5 bases; unmatched junction nucleotides: 13. Germline CDR1 is SGHRS and CDR2 is YFSETQ. CDR3 DNA: TGCGCCAGCAGCTTAGTCCCGGGACAGGGATTTGCGTATGGCTACACCTTC. It specifies CASSLVPGQGFAYGYTF. The full variable domain, completed using reference TRBV5-1 and TRBJ1-2, is KAGVTQTPRYLIKTRGQQVTLSCSPISGHRSVSWYQQTPGQGLQFLFEYFSETQRNKGNFPGRFSGRQFSNSRSEMNVSTLELGDSALYLCASSLVPGQGFAYGYTFGSGTRLTVV.

This rearrangement joins TRBV4-1 to TRBJ2-5; 10 positions agree with TRBD2. V lost 0 bases and J lost 1; bases outside the gene matches: 8. CDR1 and CDR2 from the germline V gene are MGHRA and YSYEKL. This CDR3 is built from 18 residues. CDR3 nucleotides: TGCGCCAGCAGCCAAGATAGCGGACTAGCGGCATCCCAAGAGACCCAGTACTTC. Its protein product is CASSQDSGLAASQETQYF.

This chain uses TRBV19 with TRBJ1-4; the D gene is possibly TRBD1 (5 bases). The ends were cut back, 6 bases at V and 6 bases at J, with 5 bases in the middle. CDR3 size: 11 residues. The V gene's germline CDR1 is LNHDA and CDR2 SQIVND (reference sequence). CDR3 nucleotide sequence: TGTGCCAGTAGAGGGGATGAAAAACTGTTTTTT. It specifies CASRGDEKLFF.

The V call is TRBV5-1, the J call TRBJ2-5, with D uncertain. The end of the DNA is better explained by TRBJ2-7, so the J call may be wrong. This CDR3 comprises 15 residues. The germline gives CDR1 SGHRS, CDR2 YFSETQ. In nucleotides, the CDR3 is TGCGCCAGCAGCCCCCTGCCGATTAGCTCCTACGAGCAGTACTTC. This encodes CASSPLPISSYEQYF.

The V gene is TRBV5-1, the J gene TRBJ2-7; D perhaps matches TRBD1 (6 bases). Germline CDR1 is SGHRS and CDR2 is YFSETQ. The CDR3 has 16 residues. Trimming took off 9 bases at V and 4 bases at J, with 26 bases between the two ends. The CDR3, as DNA: TGCGCCAAGGGGGTAGTTTTCTGGACAGAGAGTTACGAGCAGTACTTC. It codes for CAKGVVFWTESYEQYF.

The J gene is TRBJ1-1, the V gene TRBV5-1, with a possible D match to TRBD1 (6 bases). V was clipped by 2 bases and J by 8 bases, with 10 bases between them. The CDR3 totals 12 residues. Germline lookup yields CDR1 SGHRS and CDR2 YFSETQ. The CDR3 here is CASSFRGLEAFF. The CDR3 DNA sequence: TGCGCCAGCAGCTTCAGGGGCCTAGAAGCTTTCTTT.

The chain carries TRBV6-6 and TRBJ2-7; D possibly corresponds to TRBD2 (5 bases). The CDR3 consists of 11 residues. The germline CDR1 and CDR2 sequences are MNHNY and SVGAGI (reference sequence). V lost 2 bases and J lost 13, with 12 bases in between. CDR3 residues: CASSYDGGLYF. In nucleotides, the CDR3 is TGTGCCAGCAGTTACGACGGAGGACTTTACTTC.

For this clone: The same CDR3 can be traced to other DNA sequences in this sample. CDR3 residues: CASRDPGGNQPQHF. The CDR3 nucleotides are TGTGCCAGCAGGGATCCAGGGGGGAATCAGCCCCAGCATTTT. V usage is TRBV27 and J usage is TRBJ1-5; 7 bases map to TRBD1. J lost 4 bases, V lost 6 bases, and 6 bases had no gene match. The CDR3 totals 14 residues. Per the germline V gene, CDR1 is MNHEY and CDR2 is SMNVEV (reference sequence).

The count of this clone is one. The J gene is TRBJ1-1, the V gene TRBV7-3; 7 positions agree with TRBD1. Germline V CDR1 and CDR2: SGHTA, FQGTGA. J was trimmed by 5 bases and V by 1 base; bases with no gene match: 13. There are 17 residues in the CDR3. The CDR3 region has the DNA TGTGCCAGCAGCTTAAAGGGGCAGGGGGAGAAGAGGACTGAAGCTTTCTTT. Translated: CASSLKGQGEKRTEAFF.

The J gene is TRBJ1-6, the V gene TRBV5-6; 8 bases are a match to TRBD1. Germline CDR1 is SGHDT and CDR2 is YYEEEE. The trim removed 4 bases at V and 10 bases at J, leaving 7 bases unmatched. The CDR3 contains 14 residues. The CDR3 spells CASSGDRRLSPLHF. CDR3 in DNA: TGTGCCAGCAGCGGGGACAGGAGATTGTCACCCCTCCACTTT.

This chain links TRBV19 with TRBJ2-1, with 7 bases matching TRBD2. This CDR3 has 14 residues. CDR1 LNHDA and CDR2 SQIVND come from the germline V gene (reference sequence). V lost 1 base, J lost 6 bases, and 3 bases stayed unmatched. CDR3 sequence (DNA): TGTGCCAGTAGTATAGGCGGGGGTTCCAATGAGCAGTTCTTC. Its protein is CASSIGGGSNEQFF. Drawing the rest from reference TRBV19 and TRBJ2-1, the complete variable domain is DGGITQSPKYLFRKEGQNVTLSCEQNLNHDAMYWYRQDPGQGLRLIYYSQIVNDFQKGDIAEGYSVSREKKESFPLTVTSAQKNPTAFYLCASSIGGGSNEQFFGPGTRLTVL.